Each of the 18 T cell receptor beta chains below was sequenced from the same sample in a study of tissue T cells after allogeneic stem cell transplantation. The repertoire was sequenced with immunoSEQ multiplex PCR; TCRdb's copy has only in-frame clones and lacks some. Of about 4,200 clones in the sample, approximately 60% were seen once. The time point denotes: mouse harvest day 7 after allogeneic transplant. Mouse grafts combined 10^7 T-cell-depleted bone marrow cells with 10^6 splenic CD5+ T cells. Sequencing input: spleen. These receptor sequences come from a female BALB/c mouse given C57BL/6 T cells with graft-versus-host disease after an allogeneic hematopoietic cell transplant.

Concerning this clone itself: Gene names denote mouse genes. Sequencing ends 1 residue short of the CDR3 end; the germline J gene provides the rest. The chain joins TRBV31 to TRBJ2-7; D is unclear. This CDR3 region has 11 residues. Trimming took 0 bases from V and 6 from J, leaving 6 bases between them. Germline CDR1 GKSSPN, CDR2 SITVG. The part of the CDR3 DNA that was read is TGTGCCTGGAGTCTAGGGATTGAACAGTAC. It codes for CAWSLGIEQY. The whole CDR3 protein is CAWSLGIEQYF.

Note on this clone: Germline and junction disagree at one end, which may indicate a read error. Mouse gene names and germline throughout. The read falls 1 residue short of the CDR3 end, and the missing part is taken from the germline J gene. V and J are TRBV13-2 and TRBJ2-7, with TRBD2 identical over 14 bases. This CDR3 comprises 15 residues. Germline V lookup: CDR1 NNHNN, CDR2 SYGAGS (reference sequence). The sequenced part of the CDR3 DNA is TGTGCCAGCAGTGATGGGGGACTGGGGGGGCTTGAACAGTAC. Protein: CASSDGGLGGLEQY. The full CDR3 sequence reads CASSDGGLGGLEQYF.

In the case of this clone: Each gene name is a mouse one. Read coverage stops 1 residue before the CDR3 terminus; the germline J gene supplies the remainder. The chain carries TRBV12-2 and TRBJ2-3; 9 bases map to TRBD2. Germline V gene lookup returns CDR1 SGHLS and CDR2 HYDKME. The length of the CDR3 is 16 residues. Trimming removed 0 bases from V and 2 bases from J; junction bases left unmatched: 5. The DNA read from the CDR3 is TGTGCCAGCTCTCTCGTACTGGGGGGAGTTGCAGAAACGCTGTAT. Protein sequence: CASSLVLGGVAETLY. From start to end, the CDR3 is CASSLVLGGVAETLYF.

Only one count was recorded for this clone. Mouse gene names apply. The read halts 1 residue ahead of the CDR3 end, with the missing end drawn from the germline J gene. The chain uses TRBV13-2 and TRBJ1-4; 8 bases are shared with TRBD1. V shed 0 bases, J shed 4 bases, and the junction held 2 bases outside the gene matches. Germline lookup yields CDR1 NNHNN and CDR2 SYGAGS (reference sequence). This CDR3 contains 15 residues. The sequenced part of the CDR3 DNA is TGTGCCAGCGGTGATGCTGGACAGGGCAACGAAAGATTATTT. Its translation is CASGDAGQGNERLF. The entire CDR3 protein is CASGDAGQGNERLFF.

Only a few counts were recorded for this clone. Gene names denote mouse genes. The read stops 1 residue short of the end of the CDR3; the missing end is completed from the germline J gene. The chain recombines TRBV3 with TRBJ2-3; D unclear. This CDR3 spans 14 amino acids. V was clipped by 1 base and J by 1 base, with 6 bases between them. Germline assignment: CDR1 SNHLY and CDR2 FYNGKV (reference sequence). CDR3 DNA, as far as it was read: TGTGCCAGCAGCTTAGTAGCGGGTGCAGAAACGCTGTAT. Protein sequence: CASSLVAGAETLY. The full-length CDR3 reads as CASSLVAGAETLYF.

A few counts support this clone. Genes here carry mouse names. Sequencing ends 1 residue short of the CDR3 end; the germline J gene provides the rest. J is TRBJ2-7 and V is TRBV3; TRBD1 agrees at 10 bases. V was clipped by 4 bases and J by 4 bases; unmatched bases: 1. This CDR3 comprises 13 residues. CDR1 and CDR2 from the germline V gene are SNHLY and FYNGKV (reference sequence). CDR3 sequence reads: CASSSGQGYEQYF. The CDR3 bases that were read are TGTGCCAGCAGCTCGGGACAGGGGTATGAACAGTAC.

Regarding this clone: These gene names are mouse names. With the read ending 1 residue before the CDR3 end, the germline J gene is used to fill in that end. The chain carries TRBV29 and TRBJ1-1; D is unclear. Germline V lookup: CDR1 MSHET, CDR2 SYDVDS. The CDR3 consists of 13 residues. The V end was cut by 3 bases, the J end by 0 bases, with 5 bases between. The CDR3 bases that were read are TGTGCTAGCAGTTTGAGGGCAAACACAGAAGTCTTC. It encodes CASSLRANTEVF. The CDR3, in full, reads CASSLRANTEVFF.

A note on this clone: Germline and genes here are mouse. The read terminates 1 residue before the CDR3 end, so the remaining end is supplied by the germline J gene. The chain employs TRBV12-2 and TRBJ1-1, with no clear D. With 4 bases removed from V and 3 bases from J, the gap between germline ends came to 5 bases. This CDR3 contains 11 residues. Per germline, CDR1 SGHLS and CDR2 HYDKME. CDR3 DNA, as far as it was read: TGTGCCAGCTCCCTTGACACAGAAGTCTTC. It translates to CASSLDTEVF. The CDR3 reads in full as CASSLDTEVFF.

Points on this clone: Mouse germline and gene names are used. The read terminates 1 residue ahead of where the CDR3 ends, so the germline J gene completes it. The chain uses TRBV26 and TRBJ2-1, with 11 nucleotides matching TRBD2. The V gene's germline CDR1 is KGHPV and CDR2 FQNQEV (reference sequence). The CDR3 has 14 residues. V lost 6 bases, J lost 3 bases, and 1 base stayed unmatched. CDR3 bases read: TGTGCCAGCAGAGACTGGGGGGGCTATGCTGAGCAGTTC. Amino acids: CASRDWGGYAEQF. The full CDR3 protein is CASRDWGGYAEQFF. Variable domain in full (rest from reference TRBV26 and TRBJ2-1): NSKVIQTPRYLVKGQGQKAKMRCIPEKGHPVVFWYQQNKNNEFKFLINFQNQEVLQQIDMTEKRFSAECPSNSPCSLEIQSSEAGDSALYLCASRDWGGYAEQFFGPGTRLTVL.

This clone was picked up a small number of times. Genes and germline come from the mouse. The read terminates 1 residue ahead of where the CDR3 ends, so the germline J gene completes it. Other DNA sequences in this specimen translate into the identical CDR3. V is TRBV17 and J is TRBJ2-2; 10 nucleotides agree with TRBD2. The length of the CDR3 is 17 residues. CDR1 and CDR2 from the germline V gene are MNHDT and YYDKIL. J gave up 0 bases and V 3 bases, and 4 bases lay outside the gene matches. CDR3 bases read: TGTGCTAGCAGTAGGACTGGGGGGCCCTCAAACACCGGGCAGCTCTAC. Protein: CASSRTGGPSNTGQLY. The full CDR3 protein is CASSRTGGPSNTGQLYF.

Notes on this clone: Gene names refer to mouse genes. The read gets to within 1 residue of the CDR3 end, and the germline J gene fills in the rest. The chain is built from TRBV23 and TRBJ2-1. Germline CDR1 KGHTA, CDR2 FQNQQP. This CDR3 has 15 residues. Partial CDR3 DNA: TGCTCCAGCAGTCAATCGCGGGGGAACTATGCTGAGCAGTTC. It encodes CSSSQSRGNYAEQF. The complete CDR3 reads CSSSQSRGNYAEQFF.

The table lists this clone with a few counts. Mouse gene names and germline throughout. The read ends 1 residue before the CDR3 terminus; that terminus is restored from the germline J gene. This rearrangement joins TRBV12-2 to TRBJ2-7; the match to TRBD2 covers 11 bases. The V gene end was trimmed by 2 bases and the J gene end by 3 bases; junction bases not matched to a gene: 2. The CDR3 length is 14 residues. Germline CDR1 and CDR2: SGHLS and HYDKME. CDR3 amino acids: CASSPGTGGYEQYF. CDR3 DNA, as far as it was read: TGTGCCAGCTCTCCGGGGACTGGGGGCTATGAACAGTAC.

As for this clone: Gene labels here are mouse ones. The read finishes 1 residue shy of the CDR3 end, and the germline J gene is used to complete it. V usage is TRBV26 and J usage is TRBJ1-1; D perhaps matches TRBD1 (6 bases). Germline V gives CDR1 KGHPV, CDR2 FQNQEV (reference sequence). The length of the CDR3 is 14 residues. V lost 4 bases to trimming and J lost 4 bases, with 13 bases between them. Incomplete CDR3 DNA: TGTGCCAGCAGTCCACAGGGATGGGGCACAGAAGTCTTC. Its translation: CASSPQGWGTEVF. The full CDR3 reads CASSPQGWGTEVFF.

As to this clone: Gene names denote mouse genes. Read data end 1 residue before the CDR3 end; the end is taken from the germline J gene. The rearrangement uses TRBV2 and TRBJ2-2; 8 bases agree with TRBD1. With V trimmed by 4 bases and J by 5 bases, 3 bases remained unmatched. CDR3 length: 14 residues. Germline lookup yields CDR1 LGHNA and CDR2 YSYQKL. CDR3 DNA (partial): TGTGCCAGCAGCCCAGGACAGGGAACCGGGCAGCTCTAC. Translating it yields CASSPGQGTGQLY. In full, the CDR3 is CASSPGQGTGQLYF. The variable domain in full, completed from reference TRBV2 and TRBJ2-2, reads DPKIIQKPKYLVAVTGSEKILICEQYLGHNAMYWYRQSAKKPLEFMFSYSYQKLMDNQTASSRFQPQSSKKNHLDLQITALKPDDSATYFCASSPGQGTGQLYFGEGSKLTVL.

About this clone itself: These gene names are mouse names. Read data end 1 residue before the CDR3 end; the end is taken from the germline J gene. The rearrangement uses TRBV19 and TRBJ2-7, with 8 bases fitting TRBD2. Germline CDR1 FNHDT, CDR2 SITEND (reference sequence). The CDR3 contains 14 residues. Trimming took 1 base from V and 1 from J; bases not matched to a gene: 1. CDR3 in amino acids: CASSIPGGSYEQYF. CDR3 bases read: TGTGCCAGCAGTATACCTGGGGGGTCCTATGAACAGTAC.

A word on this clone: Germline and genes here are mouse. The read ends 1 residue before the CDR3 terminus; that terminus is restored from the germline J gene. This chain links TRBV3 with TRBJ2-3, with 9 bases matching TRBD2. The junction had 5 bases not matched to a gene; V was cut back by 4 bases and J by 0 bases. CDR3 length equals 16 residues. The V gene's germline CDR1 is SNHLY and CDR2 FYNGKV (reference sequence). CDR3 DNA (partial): TGTGCCAGCAGCTCCCGACTGGGGGATAGTGCAGAAACGCTGTAT. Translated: CASSSRLGDSAETLY. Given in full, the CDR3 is CASSSRLGDSAETLYF. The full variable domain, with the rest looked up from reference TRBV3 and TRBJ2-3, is GPKVLQIPSHQIIDMGQMVTLNCDPVSNHLYFYWYKQILGQQMEFLVNFYNGKVMEKSKLFKDQFSVERPDGSYFTLKIQPTALEDSAVYFCASSSRLGDSAETLYFGSGTRLTVL.

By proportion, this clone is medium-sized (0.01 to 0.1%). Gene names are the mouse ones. CDR3: CASSLAGDEQYF. CDR3 DNA, as far as it was read: TGTGCAAGCAGCTTAGCGGGGGATGAACAGTAC. The V gene is TRBV16, the J gene TRBJ2-7; D could derive from TRBD1 or TRBD2 (5 bases each). The read is 1 residue too short to cover the CDR3 end, so that end is filled in from the germline J gene. CDR3 length: 12 amino acids. Germline lookup yields CDR1 SGHSA and CDR2 FRNQAP. The V end was cut by 1 base, the J end by 5 bases, with 6 bases between.

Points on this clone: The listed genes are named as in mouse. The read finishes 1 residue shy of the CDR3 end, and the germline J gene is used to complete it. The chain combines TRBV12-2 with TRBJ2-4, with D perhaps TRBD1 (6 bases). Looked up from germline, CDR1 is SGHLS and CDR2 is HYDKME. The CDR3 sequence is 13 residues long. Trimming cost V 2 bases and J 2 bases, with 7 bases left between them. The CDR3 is CASSQGDQNTLYF. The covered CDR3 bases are TGTGCCAGCTCTCAGGGGGATCAAAACACCTTGTAC.